This TCR beta chain stems from a study of shared clonotypes between healthy human individuals. Germline CDR1 reads SGHDN; CDR2 reads FVKESK. Trimming took 0 bases from V and 3 from J, leaving 5 bases between them. The CDR3 runs to 13 residues. Evenly divided among several immunoSEQ plates was the genomic DNA of each subset. An approximately 200 ng quantity of DNA, tens of thousands of T cell genomes, went into the sorted-subset replicate PCRs. Clones were read by immunoSEQ multiplex PCR, and TCRdb kept only the in-frame ones, dropping some. The repertoire consists of more than 900,000 clones, with roughly 74% occurring once and the leading ten covering around 0.61%. In regard to this clone: Its antigen remains unknown.

Study results and limitations: Clonotypes that were shared across a few donors made up around 4.6% of naive CD4 clonotypes. Estimated richness was generally greater in naive than memory subsets.

The sequenced material came from memory CD4+ T cells from PBMCs. The subset denotes: CD45RA-negative fraction. This clonotype was sampled from a man aged 18 to 30 in good health. Some clones in this sample may be carry-over from other donors' samples. V is TRBV14 and J is TRBJ1-1, with D hard to call. In nucleotides, the CDR3 is TGTGCCAGCAGCCAAGACAGAGACACTGAAGCTTTCTTT. Encoded protein: CASSQDRDTEAFF.